Sequencing of this T cell receptor beta chain was carried out in a study of identifying expanded T cells in peripheral blood. Study results and caveats: Variance in clone template counts between approximately two-week samples significantly increased with total template count across all healthy donors.

This table comes from immunoSEQ multiplex PCR, and its TCRdb copy is limited to in-frame clones, with some not included. The sample lists over 65,000 clones, roughly 90% seen once, with around 7% in the top ten. This CDR3 region has 14 residues. The germline gives CDR1 LNHDA, CDR2 SQIVND (reference sequence). Trimming shortened V by 3 bases and J by 0 bases, and 9 bases separated the two germline ends. Of note for this clone: Its antigen remains unidentified.

The source material was blood. The chain links TRBV19 to TRBJ2-7; TRBD2 might be the D (6 bases). The origin of this receptor is a person aged 18-70 years in good health. The CDR3 DNA sequence: TGTGCCAGTAGTATTAAGACTAGCTCCTACGAGCAGTACTTC. Its protein is CASSIKTSSYEQYF.